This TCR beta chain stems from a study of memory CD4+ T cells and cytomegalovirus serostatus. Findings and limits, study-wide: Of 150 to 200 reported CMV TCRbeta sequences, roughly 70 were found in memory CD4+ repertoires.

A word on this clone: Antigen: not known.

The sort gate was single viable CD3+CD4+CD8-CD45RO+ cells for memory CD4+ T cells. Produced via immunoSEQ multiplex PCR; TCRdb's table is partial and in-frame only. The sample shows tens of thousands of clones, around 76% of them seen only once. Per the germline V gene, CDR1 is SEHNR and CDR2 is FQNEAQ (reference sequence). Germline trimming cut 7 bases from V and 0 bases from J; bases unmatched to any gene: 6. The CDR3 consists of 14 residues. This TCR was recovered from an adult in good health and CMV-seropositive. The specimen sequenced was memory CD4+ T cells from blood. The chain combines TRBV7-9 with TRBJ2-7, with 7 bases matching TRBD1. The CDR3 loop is CASTPTGSSYEQYF. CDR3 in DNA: TGTGCCAGCACCCCGACAGGGAGCTCCTACGAGCAGTACTTC.